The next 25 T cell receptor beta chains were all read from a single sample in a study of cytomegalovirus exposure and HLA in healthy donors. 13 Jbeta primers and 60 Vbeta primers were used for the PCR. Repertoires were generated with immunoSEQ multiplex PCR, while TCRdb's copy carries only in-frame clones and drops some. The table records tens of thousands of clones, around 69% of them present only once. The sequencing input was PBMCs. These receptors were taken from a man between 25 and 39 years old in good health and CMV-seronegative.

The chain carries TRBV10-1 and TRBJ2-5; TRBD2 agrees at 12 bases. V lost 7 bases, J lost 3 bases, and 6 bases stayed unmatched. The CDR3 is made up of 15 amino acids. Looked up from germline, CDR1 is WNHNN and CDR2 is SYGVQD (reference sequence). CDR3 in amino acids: CASTPLAGGKETQYF. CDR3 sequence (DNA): TGCGCCAGCACCCCTCTAGCGGGAGGGAAAGAGACCCAGTACTTC.

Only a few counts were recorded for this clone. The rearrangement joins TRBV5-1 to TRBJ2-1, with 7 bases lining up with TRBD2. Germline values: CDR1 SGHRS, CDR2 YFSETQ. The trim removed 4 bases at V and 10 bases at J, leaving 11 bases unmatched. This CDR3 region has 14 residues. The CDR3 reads CASSQTGRREEQFF. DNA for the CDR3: TGCGCCAGCAGCCAAACCGGGAGGAGGGAAGAGCAGTTCTTC.

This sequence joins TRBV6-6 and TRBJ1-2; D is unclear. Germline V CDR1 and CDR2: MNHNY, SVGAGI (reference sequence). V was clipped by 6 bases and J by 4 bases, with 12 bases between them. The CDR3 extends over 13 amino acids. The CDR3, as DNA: TGTGCCAGCAGCGAGGGCTTAAGCTATGGCTACACCTTC. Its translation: CASSEGLSYGYTF.

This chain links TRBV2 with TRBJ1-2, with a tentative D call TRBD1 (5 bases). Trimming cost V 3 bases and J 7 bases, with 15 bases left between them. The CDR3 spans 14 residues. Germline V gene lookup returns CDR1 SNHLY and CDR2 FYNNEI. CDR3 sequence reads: CASSENEGGVGYTF. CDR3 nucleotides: TGTGCCAGCAGTGAGAATGAAGGAGGGGTTGGCTACACCTTC.

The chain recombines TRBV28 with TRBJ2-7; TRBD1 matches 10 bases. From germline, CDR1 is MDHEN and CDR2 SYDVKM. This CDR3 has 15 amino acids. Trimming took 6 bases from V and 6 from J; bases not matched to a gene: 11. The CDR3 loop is CASSPGQGGPSEQYF. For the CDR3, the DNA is TGTGCCAGCAGCCCAGGACAGGGGGGGCCTTCCGAGCAGTACTTC.

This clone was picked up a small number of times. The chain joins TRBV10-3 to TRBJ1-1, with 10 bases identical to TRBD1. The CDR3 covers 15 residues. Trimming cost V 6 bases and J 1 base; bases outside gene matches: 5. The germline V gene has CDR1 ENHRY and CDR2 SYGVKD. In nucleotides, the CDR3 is TGTGCCATCAGCGGGGGACAGGGGTCGAACACTGAAGCTTTCTTT. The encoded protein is CAISGGQGSNTEAFF.

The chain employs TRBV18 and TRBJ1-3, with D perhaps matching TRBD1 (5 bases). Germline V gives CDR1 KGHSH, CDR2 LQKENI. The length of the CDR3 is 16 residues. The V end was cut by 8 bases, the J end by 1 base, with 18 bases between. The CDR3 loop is CASTLQSGGSGNTIYF. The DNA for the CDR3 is TGTGCCAGCACCCTGCAGTCCGGGGGGTCTGGAAACACCATATATTTT.

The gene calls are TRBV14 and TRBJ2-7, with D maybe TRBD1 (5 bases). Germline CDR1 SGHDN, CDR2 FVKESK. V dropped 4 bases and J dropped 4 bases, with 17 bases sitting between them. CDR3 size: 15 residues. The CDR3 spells CASSRQTGPIYEQYF. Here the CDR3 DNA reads TGTGCCAGCAGCCGACAGACCGGGCCAATATACGAGCAGTACTTC.

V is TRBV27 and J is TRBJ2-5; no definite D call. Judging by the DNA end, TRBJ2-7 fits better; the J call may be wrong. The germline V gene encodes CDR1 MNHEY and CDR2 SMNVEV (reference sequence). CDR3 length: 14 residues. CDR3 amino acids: CASSYRSPGYEQYF. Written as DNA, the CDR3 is TGTGCCAGCAGTTACAGATCCCCCGGATACGAGCAGTACTTC.

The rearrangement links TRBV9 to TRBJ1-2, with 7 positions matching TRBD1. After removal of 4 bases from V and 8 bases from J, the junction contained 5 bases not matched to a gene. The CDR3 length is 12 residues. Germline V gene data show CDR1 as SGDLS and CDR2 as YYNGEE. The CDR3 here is CASSSGQVGYTF. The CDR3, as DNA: TGTGCCAGCAGCTCCGGACAGGTCGGCTACACCTTC.

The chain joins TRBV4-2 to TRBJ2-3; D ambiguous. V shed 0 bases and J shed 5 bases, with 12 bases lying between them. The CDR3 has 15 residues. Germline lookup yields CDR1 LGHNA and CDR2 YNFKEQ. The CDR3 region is CASSQDSSTGDTQYF. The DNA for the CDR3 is TGTGCCAGCAGCCAAGATTCGTCCACTGGAGATACGCAGTATTTT.

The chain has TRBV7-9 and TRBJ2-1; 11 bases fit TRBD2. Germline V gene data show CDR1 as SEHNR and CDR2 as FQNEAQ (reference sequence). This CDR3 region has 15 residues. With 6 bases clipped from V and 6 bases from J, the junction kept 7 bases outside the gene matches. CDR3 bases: TGTGCCAGCAGTACGAATAGCGGGGGGGTCAATGAGCAGTTCTTC. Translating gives CASSTNSGGVNEQFF.

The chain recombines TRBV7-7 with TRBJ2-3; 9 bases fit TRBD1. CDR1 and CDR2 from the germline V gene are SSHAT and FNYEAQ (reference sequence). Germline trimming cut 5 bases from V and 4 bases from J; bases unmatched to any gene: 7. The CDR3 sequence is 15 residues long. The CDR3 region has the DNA TGTGCCAGCAGCCCGGGGACAGGGAGGGCAGATACGCAGTATTTT. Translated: CASSPGTGRADTQYF.

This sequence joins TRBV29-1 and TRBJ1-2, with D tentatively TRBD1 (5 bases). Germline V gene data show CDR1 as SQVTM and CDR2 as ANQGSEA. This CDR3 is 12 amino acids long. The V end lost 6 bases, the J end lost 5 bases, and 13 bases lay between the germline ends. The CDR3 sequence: CSVWRGGYGYTF. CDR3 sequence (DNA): TGCAGCGTGTGGCGGGGGGGTTATGGCTACACCTTC.

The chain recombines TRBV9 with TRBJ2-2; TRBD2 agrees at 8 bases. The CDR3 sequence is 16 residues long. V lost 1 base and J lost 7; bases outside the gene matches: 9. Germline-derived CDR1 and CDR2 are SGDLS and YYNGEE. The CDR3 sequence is CASSVRSGSIVGELFF. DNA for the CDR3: TGTGCCAGCAGCGTAAGAAGCGGGAGTATCGTCGGGGAGCTGTTTTTT.

CDR3 protein: CASSLYPEVSEQFF. CDR3 in DNA: TGTGCCAGCAGTTTATACCCCGAAGTGAGTGAGCAGTTCTTC. The rearrangement links TRBV28 to TRBJ2-1; D is uncertain. Germline CDR1 and CDR2: MDHEN and SYDVKM. V was clipped by 1 base and J by 9 bases, with 13 bases between them. This CDR3 is 14 amino acids long. The variable domain in full, with the rest retrieved from reference TRBV28 and TRBJ2-1, is DVKVTQSSRYLVKRTGEKVFLECVQDMDHENMFWYRQDPGLGLRLIYFSYDVKMKEKGDIPEGYSVSREKKERFSLILESASTNQTSMYLCASSLYPEVSEQFFGPGTRLTVL.

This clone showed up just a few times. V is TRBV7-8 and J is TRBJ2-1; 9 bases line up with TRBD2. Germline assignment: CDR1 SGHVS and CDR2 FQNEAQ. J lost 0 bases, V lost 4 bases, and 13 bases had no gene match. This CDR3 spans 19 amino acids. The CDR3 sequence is CASSSFGAGGISSYNEQFF. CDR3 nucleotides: TGTGCCAGCAGCTCCTTTGGAGCGGGGGGCATAAGCTCCTACAATGAGCAGTTCTTC.

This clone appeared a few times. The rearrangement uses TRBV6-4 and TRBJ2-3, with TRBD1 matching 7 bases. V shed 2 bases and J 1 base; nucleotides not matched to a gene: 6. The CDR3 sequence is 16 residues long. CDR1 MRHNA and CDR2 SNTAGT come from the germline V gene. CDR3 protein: CASSDGATGGTDTQYF. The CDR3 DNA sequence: TGTGCCAGCAGTGACGGGGCAACAGGGGGCACAGATACGCAGTATTTT.

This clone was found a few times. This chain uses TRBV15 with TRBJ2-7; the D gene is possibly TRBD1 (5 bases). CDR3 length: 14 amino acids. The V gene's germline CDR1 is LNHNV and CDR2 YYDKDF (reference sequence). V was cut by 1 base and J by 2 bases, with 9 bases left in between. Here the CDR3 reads CATSRVPTAYEQYF. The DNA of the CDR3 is TGTGCCACCAGCAGAGTACCGACAGCCTACGAGCAGTACTTC.

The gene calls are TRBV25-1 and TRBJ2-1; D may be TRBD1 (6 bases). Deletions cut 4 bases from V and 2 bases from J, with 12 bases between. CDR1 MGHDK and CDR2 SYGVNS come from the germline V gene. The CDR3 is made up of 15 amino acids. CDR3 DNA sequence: TGTGCCAGCAGTGGTGGCAGGGGAGCCTACAATGAGCAGTTCTTC. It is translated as CASSGGRGAYNEQFF.

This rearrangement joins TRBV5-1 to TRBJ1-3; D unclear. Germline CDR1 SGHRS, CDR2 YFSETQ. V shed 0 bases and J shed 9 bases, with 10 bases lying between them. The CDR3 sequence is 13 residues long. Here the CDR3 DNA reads TGCGCCAGCAGCTTGGTCCGTTTATTCACCATATATTTT. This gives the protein CASSLVRLFTIYF.

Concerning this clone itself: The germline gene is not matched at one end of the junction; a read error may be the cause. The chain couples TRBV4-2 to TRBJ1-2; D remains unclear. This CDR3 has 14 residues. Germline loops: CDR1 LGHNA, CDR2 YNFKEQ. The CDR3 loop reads CASSQEAATLGYPF. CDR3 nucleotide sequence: TGTGCCAGCAGCCAAGAGGCGGCAACGTTAGGCTACCCCTTC.

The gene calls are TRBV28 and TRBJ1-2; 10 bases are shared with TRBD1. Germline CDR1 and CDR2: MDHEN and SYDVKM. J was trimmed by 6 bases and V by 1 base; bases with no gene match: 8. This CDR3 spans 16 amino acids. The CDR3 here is CASSLSRQGARDGYTF. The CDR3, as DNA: TGTGCCAGCAGTTTATCGCGACAGGGGGCTAGGGATGGCTACACCTTC.

The CDR3 DNA sequence: TGTGCCAGCAGTGTGGACAGCTTCTATGGCTACACCTTC. Translating it yields CASSVDSFYGYTF. The chain uses TRBV28 and TRBJ1-2; D might be TRBD1 (6 bases). CDR3 length equals 13 residues. CDR1 is MDHEN, CDR2 SYDVKM, per germline. The ends were cut back, 5 bases at V and 4 bases at J, with 11 bases in the middle.

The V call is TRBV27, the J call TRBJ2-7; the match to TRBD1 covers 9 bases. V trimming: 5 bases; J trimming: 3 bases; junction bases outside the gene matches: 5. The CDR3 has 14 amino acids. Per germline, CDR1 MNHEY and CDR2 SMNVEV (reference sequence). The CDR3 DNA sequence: TGTGCCAGCAGTCAAAAGGGACAGGGCTACGAGCAGTACTTC. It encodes CASSQKGQGYEQYF.